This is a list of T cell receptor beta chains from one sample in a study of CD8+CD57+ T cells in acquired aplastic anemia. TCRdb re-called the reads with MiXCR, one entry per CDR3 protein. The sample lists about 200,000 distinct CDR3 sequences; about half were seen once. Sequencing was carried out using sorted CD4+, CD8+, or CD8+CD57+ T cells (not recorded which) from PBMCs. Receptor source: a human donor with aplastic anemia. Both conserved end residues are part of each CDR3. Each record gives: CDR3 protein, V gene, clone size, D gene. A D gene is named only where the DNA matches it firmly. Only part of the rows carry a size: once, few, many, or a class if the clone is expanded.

CDR3 protein: CAISEGQTVTGNTIYF; V gene: TRBV10-3; clone size: few; D gene: -
CDR3 protein: CASSVESLNSPLHF; V gene: TRBV9; clone size: -; D gene: -
CDR3 protein: CASSQDPGQGSSPLHF; V gene: TRBV3-1; clone size: -; D gene: TRBD1
CDR3 protein: CSVDRTNTGELFF; V gene: TRBV29-1; clone size: many; D gene: -
CDR3 protein: CASSNGSISSTDTQYF; V gene: TRBV7-2; clone size: -; D gene: -
CDR3 protein: CASSERQGARGTQYF; V gene: TRBV25-1; clone size: -; D gene: TRBD1
CDR3 protein: CATSRLHVYEQYF; V gene: TRBV24-1; clone size: -; D gene: -
CDR3 protein: CASIRYRGLEDTQYF; V gene: TRBV6-1; clone size: -; D gene: TRBD1
CDR3 protein: CASSEDGGKLFF; V gene: TRBV10-2; clone size: few; D gene: -
CDR3 protein: CASSGVGDSGETQYF; V gene: TRBV5-8; clone size: many; D gene: -
CDR3 protein: CASSFTGIGTF; V gene: TRBV7-9; clone size: many; D gene: -
CDR3 protein: CASSPGVRGEAFF; V gene: TRBV2; clone size: -; D gene: -
CDR3 protein: CASSLTLRGGGEQFF; V gene: TRBV7-9; clone size: -; D gene: -
CDR3 protein: CASSRYRSSYNEQFF; V gene: TRBV7-2; clone size: many; D gene: -
CDR3 protein: CASSFKGEQYF; V gene: TRBV6-5; clone size: -; D gene: -
CDR3 protein: CASSRGSGGASTDTQYF; V gene: TRBV7-9; clone size: many; D gene: TRBD1
CDR3 protein: CASSYILAGTSSYEQYF; V gene: TRBV6-5; clone size: many; D gene: -
CDR3 protein: CASSEQGGGYGYTF; V gene: TRBV6-4; clone size: many; D gene: -